The next 29 T cell receptor beta chains were all read from a single sample in a study of blood T cell repertoires in COVID-19. TCRdb's table, derived via immunoSEQ multiplex PCR, lists solely in-frame clones and lacks some. The table records roughly 330,000 clones, 85% to 90% of them present only once. Specimen: peripheral blood. Receptors originate from a woman in her forties or fifties with active or convalescent COVID-19.

The gene calls are TRBV27 and TRBJ1-1; D is unresolved. The CDR3 has 13 residues. V was cut by 2 bases and J by 1 base, with 5 bases left in between. Germline V gene lookup returns CDR1 MNHEY and CDR2 SMNVEV (reference sequence). This chain's CDR3 is CASSLRRNTEAFF. The CDR3 DNA is TGTGCCAGCAGTTTACGCAGGAACACTGAAGCTTTCTTT.

The chain carries TRBV13 and TRBJ2-3; 7 nucleotides agree with TRBD2. CDR1 is PRHDT, CDR2 FYEKMQ, per germline (reference sequence). This CDR3 has 16 residues. The V gene end was trimmed by 0 bases and the J gene end by 1 base; junction bases not matched to a gene: 4. The DNA of the CDR3 is TGTGCCAGCAGCTTAGGGGGAGGGGATCGCACAGATACGCAGTATTTT. Residues: CASSLGGGDRTDTQYF.

The chain employs TRBV19 and TRBJ2-5; TRBD1 matches at 9 bases. Germline assignment: CDR1 LNHDA and CDR2 SQIVND (reference sequence). Trimming removed 4 bases from V and 7 bases from J; junction bases left unmatched: 10. The CDR3 has 15 amino acids. The CDR3 sequence is CASSTTPGGQGTQYF. The CDR3, as DNA: TGTGCCAGTAGTACGACCCCGGGGGGACAGGGGACCCAGTACTTC.

The V call is TRBV28, the J call TRBJ2-7; 7 bases align to TRBD1. The trim removed 6 bases at V and 0 bases at J, leaving 11 bases unmatched. Germline V gene data show CDR1 as MDHEN and CDR2 as SYDVKM. The CDR3 spans 16 residues. The CDR3 DNA reads TGTGCCAGCAGCTCCGCGACAGGGTTTAGCTCCTACGAGCAGTACTTC. Its translation: CASSSATGFSSYEQYF. Supplemented by reference TRBV28 and TRBJ2-7, the full variable domain reads DVKVTQSSRYLVKRTGEKVFLECVQDMDHENMFWYRQDPGLGLRLIYFSYDVKMKEKGDIPEGYSVSREKKERFSLILESASTNQTSMYLCASSSATGFSSYEQYFGPGTRLTVT.

This chain uses TRBV2 with TRBJ1-6, with a tentative D call TRBD1 (5 bases). CDR3 length: 13 amino acids. Trimming shortened V by 6 bases and J by 7 bases, and 10 bases separated the two germline ends. Germline V gene lookup returns CDR1 SNHLY and CDR2 FYNNEI. In nucleotides, the CDR3 is TGTGCCAGCAGGGTCGACAGAAATTCACCCCTCCACTTT. Residues: CASRVDRNSPLHF. Full variable domain (missing parts from reference TRBV2 and TRBJ1-6): EPEVTQTPSHQVTQMGQEVILRCVPISNHLYFYWYRQILGQKVEFLVSFYNNEISEKSEIFDDQFSVERPDGSNFTLKIRSTKLEDSAMYFCASRVDRNSPLHFGNGTRLTVT.

The J gene is TRBJ2-7, the V gene TRBV24-1, with TRBD1 identical over 8 bases. The CDR3 totals 13 residues. After removal of 3 bases from V and 5 bases from J, the junction contained 2 bases not matched to a gene. Germline V lookup: CDR1 KGHDR, CDR2 SFDVKD. In nucleotides, the CDR3 is TGTGCCACCAGTGATCCGACAGGGGACGAGCAGTACTTC. This translates into CATSDPTGDEQYF.

The chain uses TRBV4-1 and TRBJ2-7, with D unresolved. CDR3 size: 13 residues. Germline loops: CDR1 MGHRA, CDR2 YSYEKL. The V end was cut by 2 bases, the J end by 0 bases, with 5 bases between. The CDR3 DNA follows: TGCGCCAGCAGCCAACGAGCCTCCTACGAGCAGTACTTC. Amino acid sequence: CASSQRASYEQYF.

The CDR3 loop reads CASSLDWAGTDTQYF. The CDR3 DNA reads TGCGCCAGCAGCTTGGATTGGGCTGGAACAGATACGCAGTATTTT. The V gene is TRBV5-1, the J gene TRBJ2-3; D is undetermined. V was cut by 0 bases and J by 3 bases, with 11 bases left in between. This CDR3 spans 15 amino acids. Germline CDR1 SGHRS, CDR2 YFSETQ.

The rearrangement joins TRBV30 to TRBJ2-3; maybe TRBD2 (5 bases). Germline CDR1 and CDR2: GTSNPN and SVGIG (reference sequence). This CDR3 is 15 amino acids long. Trimming took off 5 bases at V and 0 bases at J, with 15 bases between the two ends. The CDR3 region is CAWGPLTKSTDTQYF. The CDR3 DNA reads TGTGCCTGGGGCCCCTTGACTAAAAGCACAGATACGCAGTATTTT. The full variable domain, rest sourced from reference TRBV30 and TRBJ2-3, is SQTIHQWPATLVQPVGSPLSLECTVEGTSNPNLYWYRQAAGRGLQLLFYSVGIGQISSEVPQNLSASRPQDRQFILSSKKLLLSDSGFYLCAWGPLTKSTDTQYFGPGTRLTVL.

The rearrangement links TRBV28 to TRBJ1-5; no reliable D call. The V end lost 5 bases, the J end lost 6 bases, and 14 bases lay between the germline ends. Germline assignment: CDR1 MDHEN and CDR2 SYDVKM. This CDR3 region has 14 residues. CDR3 sequence reads: CASSTPISSQPQHF. The CDR3, as DNA: TGTGCCAGCAGTACACCAATATCCTCTCAGCCCCAGCATTTT.

The V gene is TRBV29-1, the J gene TRBJ2-5; 8 bases line up with TRBD1. J lost 5 bases, V lost 4 bases, and 6 bases had no gene match. The CDR3 loop spans 13 amino acids. The V gene's germline CDR1 is SQVTM and CDR2 ANQGSEA. CDR3 DNA sequence: TGCAGCGTTGCGGCAGGGGGCCGGGAGACCCAGTACTTC. Residues: CSVAAGGRETQYF.

The chain uses TRBV9 and TRBJ1-1; no clear D. Per germline, CDR1 SGDLS and CDR2 YYNGEE. The CDR3 runs to 14 residues. Trimming took off 0 bases at V and 2 bases at J, with 8 bases between the two ends. Here the CDR3 DNA reads TGTGCCAGCAGCGTAGGAAATAGTAACACTGAAGCTTTCTTT. It is translated as CASSVGNSNTEAFF.

The genes are TRBV30 and TRBJ2-3, with a weak D call TRBD2 (6 bases). The CDR3 has 14 amino acids. Trimming stripped 0 bases from V and 5 bases from J, with 12 bases between. Germline V gene lookup returns CDR1 GTSNPN and CDR2 SVGIG (reference sequence). The CDR3 spells CAWSVRRGLDTQYF. The CDR3 DNA follows: TGTGCCTGGAGTGTACGGCGGGGACTAGATACGCAGTATTTT.

The chain recombines TRBV18 with TRBJ1-1; tentative D call: TRBD1 (5 bases). CDR1 and CDR2 from the germline V gene are KGHSH and LQKENI. The length of the CDR3 is 13 residues. The V and J ends lost 3 bases and 3 bases respectively, with 8 bases between them. The CDR3 region has the DNA TGTGCCAGCTCACCGTCGGGGGACACTGAAGCTTTCTTT. Its protein is CASSPSGDTEAFF.

The V and J genes are TRBV6-2 or TRBV6-3 and TRBJ2-3, with TRBD2 identical over 8 bases. Germline loops: CDR1 MNHEY, CDR2 SVGEGT. The CDR3 is 14 amino acids. J was trimmed by 2 bases and V by 6 bases; bases with no gene match: 4. CDR3 loop: CASSSGGDTDTQYF. Here the CDR3 DNA reads TGTGCCAGCAGCTCGGGGGGGGACACAGATACGCAGTATTTT.

This chain's CDR3 is CATSRDRASGRLNYEQYF. CDR3 sequence (DNA): TGTGCCACCAGCAGAGATCGGGCTAGCGGGAGATTAAACTACGAGCAGTACTTC. The V call is TRBV15, the J call TRBJ2-7; 10 bases fit TRBD2. CDR1 is LNHNV and CDR2 is YYDKDF in the germline V gene (reference sequence). This CDR3 region has 18 residues. Losses at the gene ends were 0 bases for V and 3 bases for J; bases not matched to a gene: 11.

This chain links TRBV7-2 with TRBJ2-7; 8 bases line up with TRBD1. Germline assignment: CDR1 SGHTA and CDR2 FQGNSA. The CDR3 has 15 amino acids. Trimming took 4 bases from V and 2 from J; bases not matched to a gene: 7. CDR3 nucleotide sequence: TGTGCCAGCAGCTCCCAGACAGGGGTCACCTACGAGCAGTACTTC. The encoded protein is CASSSQTGVTYEQYF. The whole variable domain, remainder taken from reference TRBV7-2 and TRBJ2-7, is GAGVSQSPSNKVTEKGKDVELRCDPISGHTALYWYRQSLGQGLEFLIYFQGNSAPDKSGLPSDRFSAERTGGSVSTLTIQRTQQEDSAVYLCASSSQTGVTYEQYFGPGTRLTVT.

This clone was detected only once. The CDR3 region has the DNA TGTGCCAGCATGGGGACTTATCTCGGTGGGGAGCTGTTTTTT. As protein: CASMGTYLGGELFF. This rearrangement joins TRBV2 to TRBJ2-2; D is perhaps TRBD2 (6 bases). Germline CDR1 reads SNHLY; CDR2 reads FYNNEI. The CDR3 consists of 14 residues. V lost 7 bases and J lost 8, with 17 bases in between.

The chain links TRBV10-2 to TRBJ2-2; 7 bases are a match to TRBD2. Trimming removed 6 bases from V and 2 bases from J; junction bases left unmatched: 6. Looked up from germline, CDR1 is WSHSY and CDR2 is SAAADI. The CDR3 totals 15 residues. CDR3 sequence: CASRASGVNTGELFF. The CDR3 coding sequence is TGCGCCAGCAGGGCGAGCGGGGTTAACACCGGGGAGCTGTTTTTT.

V gene TRBV27 combines with J gene TRBJ1-3; TRBD1 agrees at 7 bases. Germline V gives CDR1 MNHEY, CDR2 SMNVEV (reference sequence). The CDR3 runs to 17 residues. V trimming: 5 bases; J trimming: 4 bases; junction bases outside the gene matches: 14. The CDR3 region has the DNA TGTGCCAGCAGTGTTGGGGGTCCCGGGACAGTGGGAAACACCATATATTTT. The encoded protein is CASSVGGPGTVGNTIYF.

The rearrangement joins TRBV6-5 to TRBJ2-3; no clear D. V was shortened by 6 bases and J by 3 bases, with 13 bases between the two germline ends. Per the germline V gene, CDR1 is MNHEY and CDR2 is SVGAGI. The CDR3 runs to 14 residues. The CDR3 bases are TGTGCCAGCAGAGCCGCGACTGGAACAGATACGCAGTATTTT. As protein: CASRAATGTDTQYF.

This chain connects TRBV12-3 or TRBV12-4 to TRBJ2-3; 11 nucleotides match TRBD1. The CDR3 has 13 residues. Trimming took 10 bases from V and 8 from J; bases not matched to a gene: 8. CDR3 amino acids: CATAGTGGGTQYF. Written as DNA, the CDR3 is TGTGCCACCGCCGGGACAGGGGGTGGTACGCAGTATTTT.

The chain carries TRBV6-2 or TRBV6-3 and TRBJ1-2; 10 nucleotides align to TRBD1. The CDR3 loop spans 14 amino acids. Germline V gene data show CDR1 as MNHEY and CDR2 as SVGEGT. The ends lost 6 bases at V and 3 bases at J; junction bases unmatched: 4. DNA of the CDR3: TGTGCCAGCAGCCTCGGGACAGGGGACTATGGCTACACCTTC. It yields the protein CASSLGTGDYGYTF.

The V gene is TRBV7-8, the J gene TRBJ2-1; 8 bases line up with TRBD1. The CDR3 has 13 amino acids. J lost 9 bases, V lost 5 bases, and 6 bases had no gene match. Germline V gives CDR1 SGHVS, CDR2 FQNEAQ. CDR3 in amino acids: CASSLGQGSEQFF. The DNA for the CDR3 is TGTGCCAGCAGCCTAGGACAGGGTAGTGAGCAGTTCTTC.

The chain has TRBV7-2 and TRBJ1-1; 7 nucleotides align to TRBD1. The CDR3 loop spans 13 amino acids. Per the germline V gene, CDR1 is SGHTA and CDR2 is FQGNSA. V gave up 4 bases and J gave up 2 bases; unmatched junction bases: 1. The CDR3 region is CASSYRGNTEAFF. DNA for the CDR3: TGTGCCAGCAGCTACAGGGGAAACACTGAAGCTTTCTTT.

A single count supports this clone. V usage is TRBV19 and J usage is TRBJ1-6, with 7 bases identical to TRBD1. Germline V CDR1 and CDR2: LNHDA, SQIVND (reference sequence). Trimming removed 7 bases from V and 9 bases from J; junction bases left unmatched: 6. The CDR3 spans 13 residues. CDR3 sequence reads: CASKRGTASPLHF. DNA for the CDR3: TGTGCCAGTAAACGGGGGACAGCTTCACCCCTCCACTTT.

V is TRBV5-4 and J is TRBJ1-1; no clear D. Germline assignment: CDR1 SGHNT and CDR2 YYREEE (reference sequence). Trimming cost V 1 base and J 4 bases, with 5 bases left between them. The CDR3 has 12 residues. Here the CDR3 reads CASSLPGTEAFF. The CDR3 coding sequence is TGTGCCAGCAGCTTGCCGGGCACTGAAGCTTTCTTT.

This clone was observed a handful of times. Other DNA sequences in the same sample also yield this CDR3. This chain connects TRBV5-1 to TRBJ2-7; TRBD1 matches 7 bases. CDR1 is SGHRS, CDR2 YFSETQ, per germline. The ends lost 0 bases at V and 1 base at J; junction bases unmatched: 1. The CDR3 loop spans 14 amino acids. This CDR3 reads CASSLGQGSYEQYF. The DNA for the CDR3 is TGCGCCAGCAGCTTGGGACAGGGTTCCTACGAGCAGTACTTC. The whole variable domain, filled in from reference TRBV5-1 and TRBJ2-7, reads KAGVTQTPRYLIKTRGQQVTLSCSPISGHRSVSWYQQTPGQGLQFLFEYFSETQRNKGNFPGRFSGRQFSNSRSEMNVSTLELGDSALYLCASSLGQGSYEQYFGPGTRLTVT.

J is TRBJ1-1 and V is TRBV10-3; no firm D call. The length of the CDR3 is 15 residues. Germline CDR1 reads ENHRY; CDR2 reads SYGVKD. V lost 2 bases and J 0 bases, leaving 10 bases between the germline ends. The CDR3 nucleotides read TGTGCCATCAGTGAGGGGCCGGATCTGAACACTGAAGCTTTCTTT. It codes for CAISEGPDLNTEAFF.